Below, 10 T cell receptor beta chains from the same sample are listed, as sequenced in a study of identical twins. MiXCR, applied by TCRdb to the 5' RACE reads, yields one record per CDR3 protein. This table has 400,000 to 500,000 distinct CDR3 sequences, roughly 18% appearing once. The sample taken for sequencing was naive T cells sorted from blood. These receptors were obtained from a man in his fifties or sixties in good health.

J is TRBJ2-7 and V is TRBV5-1; 7 bases align to TRBD1. Trimming removed 2 bases from V and 1 base from J; junction bases left unmatched: 9. The CDR3 spans 16 residues. Germline V gene data show CDR1 as SGHRS and CDR2 as YFSETQ. The CDR3 here is CASSFGQEDGSYEQYF. The DNA of the CDR3 is TGCGCCAGCAGCTTCGGACAGGAAGACGGATCCTACGAGCAGTACTTC.

A single count supports this clonotype. The CDR3 sequence: CASSRTALAGTDTQYF. CDR3 DNA sequence: TGTGCCAGCAGCCGTACCGCGCTAGCGGGCACAGATACGCAGTATTTT. The V call is TRBV6-1, the J call TRBJ2-3, with 7 bases lining up with TRBD2. Germline values: CDR1 MNHNS, CDR2 SASEGT. Germline trimming cut 6 bases from V and 1 base from J; bases unmatched to any gene: 10. CDR3 length: 16 amino acids.

The V gene is TRBV29-1, the J gene TRBJ2-7, with 7 bases matching TRBD2. Germline assignment: CDR1 SQVTM and CDR2 ANQGSEA. V lost 0 bases to trimming and J lost 3 bases; unmatched junction nucleotides: 5. The CDR3 runs to 14 residues. The CDR3 sequence: CSVEDLASGYEQYF. The DNA for the CDR3 is TGCAGCGTTGAAGATCTGGCTAGCGGCTACGAGCAGTACTTC.

A few counts support this clonotype. This chain uses TRBV7-2 with TRBJ2-7; possible D gene TRBD2, 6 bases. The V end was cut by 7 bases, the J end by 4 bases, with 17 bases between. The germline V gene encodes CDR1 SGHTA and CDR2 FQGNSA. This CDR3 comprises 14 residues. CDR3 protein: CASIPAAGTYEQYF. In DNA form, the CDR3 reads TGTGCCAGCATTCCTGCAGCTGGGACTTACGAGCAGTACTTC.

This rearrangement joins TRBV7-8 to TRBJ2-3; 16 nucleotides align to TRBD2. J lost 5 bases, V lost 5 bases, and 10 bases had no gene match. The CDR3 is 18 amino acids. Germline lookup yields CDR1 SGHVS and CDR2 FQNEAQ. This CDR3 is CASSQLGLAGGPQDTQYF. Here the CDR3 DNA reads TGTGCCAGCAGCCAACTGGGACTAGCGGGGGGGCCACAAGATACGCAGTATTTT.

The V and J genes are TRBV18 and TRBJ2-5; 7 bases line up with TRBD1. CDR3 length: 14 residues. Germline V gene lookup returns CDR1 KGHSH and CDR2 LQKENI. Germline trimming cut 2 bases from V and 5 bases from J; bases unmatched to any gene: 5. As DNA, the CDR3 is TGTGCCAGCTCACCATCACAGGGGCACGAGACCCAGTACTTC. It yields the protein CASSPSQGHETQYF.

This clonotype showed up many times. This rearrangement joins TRBV3-1 to TRBJ2-2; TRBD1 aligns across 7 bases. The CDR3 covers 15 residues. Germline CDR1 LGHDT, CDR2 YNNKEL (reference sequence). Unmatched junction bases numbered 6, after V lost 1 base and J lost 7 bases. The CDR3 loop is CASSQGQGSGGELFF. The CDR3 DNA reads as TGTGCCAGCAGCCAAGGACAGGGTTCTGGCGGGGAGCTGTTTTTT.

This clonotype has a count of ten or more. The chain has TRBV7-8 and TRBJ1-5, with D possibly matching TRBD1 (6 bases). Trimming removed 1 base at V and 6 bases at J, with 19 bases between. CDR1 is SGHVS, CDR2 FQNEAQ, per germline. This CDR3 spans 17 amino acids. CDR3 sequence: CASSLGLSGVVLQPQHF. CDR3 nucleotide sequence: TGTGCCAGCAGCTTAGGGTTGTCAGGGGTCGTCCTTCAGCCCCAGCATTTT.

The rearrangement uses TRBV6-5 and TRBJ2-7, with D perhaps TRBD1 (5 bases). Germline loops: CDR1 MNHEY, CDR2 SVGAGI. The V gene lost 1 base and the J gene lost 4 bases, with 11 bases spanning the gap. This CDR3 has 14 amino acids. The chain's CDR3 is CASSYFWGEYEQYF. The CDR3 nucleotides read TGTGCCAGCAGTTACTTCTGGGGCGAATACGAGCAGTACTTC.

This clonotype was seen many times. The chain uses TRBV20-1 and TRBJ2-3; D is possibly TRBD2 (6 bases). Germline CDR1 reads DFQATT; CDR2 reads SNEGSKA (reference sequence). Trimming cost V 3 bases and J 4 bases, with 14 bases left between them. CDR3 length equals 14 residues. This chain's CDR3 is CSASRSGNADTQYF. CDR3 coding DNA: TGCAGTGCTAGCCGTAGCGGAAACGCAGATACGCAGTATTTT.